The 28 T cell receptor beta chains below were found in one sample sequenced in a study of blood T cell repertoires in COVID-19. Repertoires were generated with immunoSEQ multiplex PCR, while TCRdb's copy carries only in-frame clones and drops some. The profile shows approximately 380,000 clones, approximately 90% of them singletons. The sample consisted of PBMCs or T cells enriched from blood (not recorded which). These receptors originate from a woman aged 18 to 35 who had recovered from COVID-19.

The chain combines TRBV4-2 with TRBJ2-3; D unclear. The CDR3 length is 11 residues. Trimming took off 8 bases at V and 6 bases at J, with 9 bases between the two ends. Germline assignment: CDR1 LGHNA and CDR2 YNFKEQ. The CDR3 coding sequence is TGTGCCAGCCGATTCGGGGATACGCAGTATTTT. This sequence encodes CASRFGDTQYF.

This clone showed up just a few times. The V and J genes are TRBV7-2 and TRBJ1-3; 7 positions agree with TRBD1. The CDR3 has 13 residues. Germline assignment: CDR1 SGHTA and CDR2 FQGNSA. J was trimmed by 7 bases and V by 5 bases; bases with no gene match: 5. The CDR3 sequence: CASSTGTANTIYF. Written as DNA, the CDR3 is TGTGCCAGCAGCACAGGGACAGCCAACACCATATATTTT.

V usage is TRBV7-9 and J usage is TRBJ1-2; tentative D call: TRBD1 (5 bases). The CDR3 extends over 18 amino acids. V was pared by 4 bases and J by 3 bases, with 24 bases between. The germline V gene encodes CDR1 SEHNR and CDR2 FQNEAQ (reference sequence). CDR3 DNA sequence: TGTGCCAGCAGCTCCTTTAGGGGCTTACAGCAGAGTCACTATGGCTACACCTTC. Translating it yields CASSSFRGLQQSHYGYTF.

The gene calls are TRBV30 and TRBJ2-2; 10 bases match TRBD1. Germline loops: CDR1 GTSNPN, CDR2 SVGIG (reference sequence). The CDR3 consists of 14 residues. Germline trimming cut 3 bases from V and 4 bases from J; bases unmatched to any gene: 2. The CDR3 reads CAWRGQGTTGELFF. The CDR3 DNA follows: TGTGCCTGGAGGGGACAGGGGACCACCGGGGAGCTGTTTTTT. Supplemented by reference TRBV30 and TRBJ2-2, the full variable domain reads SQTIHQWPATLVQPVGSPLSLECTVEGTSNPNLYWYRQAAGRGLQLLFYSVGIGQISSEVPQNLSASRPQDRQFILSSKKLLLSDSGFYLCAWRGQGTTGELFFGEGSRLTVL.

This clone was seen a single time. The chain joins TRBV5-1 to TRBJ2-5; 10 nucleotides match TRBD1. CDR1 is SGHRS and CDR2 is YFSETQ in the germline V gene. The CDR3 is made up of 14 amino acids. Trimming cost V 4 bases and J 3 bases; bases outside gene matches: 3. The CDR3 loop is CASSVDRGEETQYF. DNA of the CDR3: TGCGCCAGCAGCGTGGACAGGGGGGAAGAGACCCAGTACTTC.

This rearrangement joins TRBV28 to TRBJ1-2; unclear D gene. Deletions cut 6 bases from V and 3 bases from J, with 23 bases between. CDR1 is MDHEN, CDR2 SYDVKM, per germline. CDR3 length: 17 amino acids. This chain's CDR3 is CASSPNPSLTSDYGYTF. The CDR3 region has the DNA TGTGCCAGCAGCCCCAACCCCTCGCTGACTTCGGACTATGGCTACACCTTC.

V gene TRBV5-5 combines with J gene TRBJ1-2; D might be TRBD1 (5 bases). Germline V gene lookup returns CDR1 SGHKS and CDR2 YYEKEE (reference sequence). CDR3 length equals 13 residues. Trimming removed 3 bases from V and 2 bases from J, with 8 bases in between. The CDR3 nucleotides read TGTGCCAGCAGCTCCGGGGGAAACTATGGCTACACCTTC. Translating gives CASSSGGNYGYTF.

The chain links TRBV27 to TRBJ1-2, with 11 bases identical to TRBD1. With V trimmed by 4 bases and J by 6 bases, 7 bases remained unmatched. The length of the CDR3 is 15 residues. CDR1 is MNHEY, CDR2 SMNVEV, per germline (reference sequence). The CDR3 DNA follows: TGTGCCAGCAGTTCCGGGACAGGGGGGTTCGATGGCTACACCTTC. Translated, it gives CASSSGTGGFDGYTF.

The CDR3 DNA reads as TGTGCCAGCAGCCGCTCGACAGGTTACACAGATACGCAGTATTTT. It is translated as CASSRSTGYTDTQYF. The rearrangement links TRBV7-8 to TRBJ2-3, with TRBD1 as a possible D gene (6 bases). The CDR3 length is 15 residues. Trimming took off 5 bases at V and 2 bases at J, with 14 bases between the two ends. CDR1 is SGHVS, CDR2 FQNEAQ, per germline.

The gene calls are TRBV7-3 and TRBJ1-1; TRBD1 aligns across 7 bases. With V trimmed by 0 bases and J by 0 bases, 4 bases remained unmatched. CDR1 and CDR2 from the germline V gene are SGHTA and FQGTGA. The CDR3 length is 16 residues. The CDR3 region is CASSLTGQGVNTEAFF. CDR3 sequence (DNA): TGTGCCAGCAGCTTAACGGGCCAGGGGGTGAACACTGAAGCTTTCTTT.

V usage is TRBV27 and J usage is TRBJ1-4; unclear D gene. Germline-derived CDR1 and CDR2 are MNHEY and SMNVEV (reference sequence). The CDR3 runs to 15 residues. V lost 2 bases, J lost 5 bases, and 12 bases lay in between. CDR3 region: CASSLQRLQNEKLFF. In DNA, the CDR3 is TGTGCCAGCAGTTTACAGCGGCTCCAGAATGAAAAACTGTTTTTT. The entire variable domain, with the rest obtained from reference TRBV27 and TRBJ1-4, is as follows: EAQVTQNPRYLITVTGKKLTVTCSQNMNHEYMSWYRQDPGLGLRQIYYSMNVEVTDKGDVPEGYKVSRKEKRNFPLILESPSPNQTSLYFCASSLQRLQNEKLFFGSGTQLSVL.

This clone occurred once. The chain has TRBV24-1 and TRBJ2-3, with 9 nucleotides matching TRBD1. CDR3 size: 14 residues. Germline CDR1 and CDR2: KGHDR and SFDVKD. The J segment lost 3 bases and the V segment lost 7 bases, leaving 4 bases of the junction unmatched. The CDR3 DNA sequence: TGTGCCACCAGCGAGGGACAGGGAACAGATACGCAGTATTTT. Translated, it gives CATSEGQGTDTQYF.

This clone was seen only a few times. The rearrangement joins TRBV25-1 to TRBJ1-6; TRBD1 agrees at 8 bases. The junction had 11 bases not matched to a gene; V was cut back by 4 bases and J by 9 bases. The CDR3 is 16 amino acids. Germline CDR1 and CDR2: MGHDK and SYGVNS. This CDR3 is CASSGIRTGLSSPLHF. The DNA for the CDR3 is TGTGCCAGCAGTGGGATACGGACAGGGCTGTCTTCACCCCTCCACTTT.

CDR3 loop: CASSPERTNTEAFF. In DNA form, the CDR3 reads TGTGCCAGCAGCCCCGAACGGACTAACACTGAAGCTTTCTTT. The chain joins TRBV2 to TRBJ1-1, with D hard to call. CDR1 and CDR2 from the germline V gene are SNHLY and FYNNEI. The ends were cut back, 6 bases at V and 2 bases at J, with 13 bases in the middle. This CDR3 has 14 amino acids.

The chain recombines TRBV28 with TRBJ1-1; the D is unclear. There are 13 residues in the CDR3. V lost 10 bases and J 0 bases, leaving 12 bases between the germline ends. In germline, CDR1 is MDHEN, CDR2 SYDVKM. CDR3 coding DNA: TGTGCCACCTATACAGTCATGAACACTGAAGCTTTCTTT. Encoded protein: CATYTVMNTEAFF. The full variable domain, completed using reference TRBV28 and TRBJ1-1, is DVKVTQSSRYLVKRTGEKVFLECVQDMDHENMFWYRQDPGLGLRLIYFSYDVKMKEKGDIPEGYSVSREKKERFSLILESASTNQTSMYLCATYTVMNTEAFFGQGTRLTVV.

The chain has TRBV7-9 and TRBJ2-1, with a possible D match to TRBD2 (5 bases). Germline lookup yields CDR1 SEHNR and CDR2 FQNEAQ (reference sequence). This CDR3 has 16 residues. V lost 5 bases and J 0 bases, leaving 14 bases between the germline ends. This CDR3 reads CASSQRSGSSYNEQFF. CDR3 nucleotides: TGTGCCAGCAGCCAACGTTCGGGGAGCTCCTACAATGAGCAGTTCTTC. The full variable domain, rest sourced from reference TRBV7-9 and TRBJ2-1, is DTGVSQNPRHKITKRGQNVTFRCDPISEHNRLYWYRQTLGQGPEFLTYFQNEAQLEKSRLLSDRFSAERPKGSFSTLEIQRTEQGDSAMYLCASSQRSGSSYNEQFFGPGTRLTVL.

The chain has TRBV5-1 and TRBJ2-5; 9 positions agree with TRBD1. V dropped 2 bases and J dropped 4; count of bases not matched to a gene: 6. Germline CDR1 SGHRS, CDR2 YFSETQ. The CDR3 spans 15 residues. The CDR3 nucleotides read TGCGCCAGCAGCTTACGGGACAGGGAAATAGAGACCCAGTACTTC. Translated, it gives CASSLRDREIETQYF.

Only one count was recorded for this clone. The chain is built from TRBV30 and TRBJ1-1, with 7 positions matching TRBD1. Germline assignment: CDR1 GTSNPN and CDR2 SVGIG (reference sequence). The CDR3 consists of 13 residues. With 4 bases clipped from V and 5 bases from J, the junction kept 7 bases outside the gene matches. The chain's CDR3 is CAWNRDRGTEAFF. Written as DNA, the CDR3 is TGTGCCTGGAACCGGGACAGAGGGACTGAAGCTTTCTTT.

The chain carries TRBV29-1 and TRBJ1-2; D may be TRBD1 (5 bases). This CDR3 contains 13 residues. CDR1 SQVTM and CDR2 ANQGSEA come from the germline V gene. V was clipped by 6 bases and J by 8 bases, with 19 bases between them. In DNA, the CDR3 is TGCAGCGTCCTCGGTGCGGGGGGTACGGGCTACACCTTC. Its protein is CSVLGAGGTGYTF.

The chain links TRBV29-1 to TRBJ1-2; D call uncertain. The germline V and J ends were trimmed by 0 bases and 3 bases, with 8 bases remaining between them. The CDR3 sequence is 13 residues long. Germline V gene data show CDR1 as SQVTM and CDR2 as ANQGSEA. The CDR3 nucleotides are TGCAGCGTTGAAGATCCTACAGACTATGGCTACACCTTC. Protein product: CSVEDPTDYGYTF.

CDR3 region: CASSPFIKKLFF. CDR3 bases: TGTGCCAGCAGCCCCTTTATAAAAAAACTGTTTTTT. This chain links TRBV12-3 or TRBV12-4 with TRBJ1-4, with D unresolved. The ends were cut back, 6 bases at V and 9 bases at J, with 11 bases in the middle. This CDR3 has 12 amino acids.

This rearrangement joins TRBV5-1 to TRBJ2-5, with TRBD1 matching over 7 bases. CDR1 and CDR2 (germline): SGHRS, YFSETQ. V was clipped by 4 bases and J by 5 bases; unmatched bases: 8. The CDR3 runs to 14 residues. The DNA for the CDR3 is TGCGCCAGCAGCCCACAGGGGCGTGGGGAGACCCAGTACTTC. This sequence encodes CASSPQGRGETQYF. The full variable domain, rest sourced from reference TRBV5-1 and TRBJ2-5, is KAGVTQTPRYLIKTRGQQVTLSCSPISGHRSVSWYQQTPGQGLQFLFEYFSETQRNKGNFPGRFSGRQFSNSRSEMNVSTLELGDSALYLCASSPQGRGETQYFGPGTRLLVL.

This chain connects TRBV7-8 to TRBJ1-5; TRBD1 aligns across 9 bases. V shed 5 bases, J shed 7 bases, and the junction held 9 bases outside the gene matches. The CDR3 is made up of 15 amino acids. Germline V gene data show CDR1 as SGHVS and CDR2 as FQNEAQ. The DNA of the CDR3 is TGTGCCAGCAGCCCTACAGGGGGCTTGATACAGCCCCAGCATTTT. Its protein is CASSPTGGLIQPQHF.

The rearrangement joins TRBV2 to TRBJ1-4, with TRBD1 matching 7 bases. CDR1 and CDR2 (germline): SNHLY, FYNNEI. V shed 6 bases and J 3 bases; nucleotides not matched to a gene: 7. The length of the CDR3 is 15 residues. The CDR3 is CASRRDRAANEKLFF. The CDR3 DNA follows: TGTGCCAGCAGAAGAGACAGGGCGGCTAATGAAAAACTGTTTTTT.

The chain joins TRBV9 to TRBJ1-3, with no clear D. The CDR3 runs to 17 residues. V lost 4 bases and J 0 bases, leaving 17 bases between the germline ends. Germline lookup yields CDR1 SGDLS and CDR2 YYNGEE. This chain's CDR3 is CASSPEEVSLSGNTIYF. CDR3 DNA: TGTGCCAGCAGCCCAGAAGAGGTGTCCCTCTCTGGAAACACCATATATTTT.

The chain is built from TRBV11-2 and TRBJ2-2, with TRBD2 matching 8 bases. The V gene's germline CDR1 is SGHAT and CDR2 FQNNGV. The CDR3 spans 15 residues. With 4 bases clipped from V and 7 bases from J, the junction kept 8 bases outside the gene matches. DNA for the CDR3: TGTGCCAGCAGCTCCCTAGCGGGTCCTCGCGGGGAGCTGTTTTTT. This codes for CASSSLAGPRGELFF.

V gene TRBV18 combines with J gene TRBJ2-1; TRBD2 matches 10 bases. V lost 2 bases and J lost 5; bases outside the gene matches: 9. This CDR3 is 17 amino acids long. Germline lookup yields CDR1 KGHSH and CDR2 LQKENI. The CDR3 reads CASSPTFTSGDNNEQFF. CDR3 bases: TGTGCCAGCTCACCAACCTTCACTAGCGGGGACAACAATGAGCAGTTCTTC. Variable domain in full (rest from reference TRBV18 and TRBJ2-1): NAGVMQNPRHLVRRRGQEARLRCSPMKGHSHVYWYRQLPEEGLKFMVYLQKENIIDESGMPKERFSAEFPKEGPSILRIQQVVRGDSAAYFCASSPTFTSGDNNEQFFGPGTRLTVL.

The rearrangement uses TRBV4-3 and TRBJ1-1, with D possibly TRBD1 on 5 matching bases. The CDR3 contains 16 residues. V lost 1 base and J 4 bases, leaving 16 bases between the germline ends. Germline CDR1 LGHNA, CDR2 YSLEER. Written as DNA, the CDR3 is TGCGCCAGCAGCCAAGTCCCGTTAGGGGAAGGCACTGAAGCTTTCTTT. Translated: CASSQVPLGEGTEAFF.